This T cell receptor beta chain stems from a study of blood T cells in healthy people across ages. About the study: There was about one barcoded beta molecule captured by template switching per two T cells.

V was clipped by 4 bases and J by 3 bases; unmatched bases: 14. The CDR3 totals 18 residues. Germline CDR1 reads KGHDR; CDR2 reads SFDVKD. A second PCR, run for about 7 to 11 cycles, used a sample-barcoded 5' primer plus a J-beta primer mix. A single record per CDR3 protein comes from TCRdb applying MiXCR to the 5' RACE reads. The sample lists about 1,600,000 distinct CDR3 sequences, around 39% occurring once. The genes are TRBV24-1 and TRBJ2-3; 8 nucleotides agree with TRBD1. The origin of this receptor is a woman aged 18 to 35 in good health. The source material was blood. The CDR3 sequence: CATSDSNPYRGTTDTQYF. The DNA for the CDR3 is TGTGCCACCAGTGACTCAAACCCATACAGGGGGACGACAGATACGCAGTATTTT.